This T cell receptor beta chain was observed in a study of monozygotic twins with inflammatory bowel disease. TCRdb reprocessed the 5' RACE reads, with one entry per CDR3 protein and no DNA. This repertoire includes over 150,000 distinct CDR3 sequences. CDR3 length: 13 amino acids. In germline, CDR1 is MNHNY, CDR2 SVGAGI (reference sequence). What was sequenced was blood. V is TRBV6-6 and J is TRBJ2-2. This TCR was recovered from a human donor with ulcerative colitis or Crohn's disease, or a healthy co-twin of an affected twin (not recorded which). CDR3 loop: CASSREITGELFF.